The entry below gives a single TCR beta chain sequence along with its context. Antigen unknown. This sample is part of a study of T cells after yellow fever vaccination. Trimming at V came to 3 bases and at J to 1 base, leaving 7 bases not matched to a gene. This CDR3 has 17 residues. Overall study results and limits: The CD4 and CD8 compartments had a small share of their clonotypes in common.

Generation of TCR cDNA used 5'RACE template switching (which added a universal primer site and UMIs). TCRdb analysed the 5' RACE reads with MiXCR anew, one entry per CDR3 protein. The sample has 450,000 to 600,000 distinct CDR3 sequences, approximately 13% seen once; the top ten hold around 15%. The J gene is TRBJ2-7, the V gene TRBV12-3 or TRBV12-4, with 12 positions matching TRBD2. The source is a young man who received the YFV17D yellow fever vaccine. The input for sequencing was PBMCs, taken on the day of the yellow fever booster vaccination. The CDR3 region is CASSFTGTSGSSYEQYF. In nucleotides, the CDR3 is TGTGCCAGCAGTTTTACCGGGACTAGCGGGTCGTCCTACGAGCAGTACTTC.